Below are 16 T cell receptor beta chains sequenced from a single sample in a study of sequential checkpoint blockade in melanoma. Stated treatment: randomized to nivolumab then ipilimumab (arm A) or the reverse (arm B). Profiling relied on immunoSEQ multiplex PCR, and the TCRdb table lists in-frame clones only, not all of them. The table shows roughly 20,000 clones, with around 72% occurring only once. The sample here was tumor tissue (inferred from file names), taken from a patient given nivolumab and ipilimumab in sequence. These receptors all stem from a human donor with melanoma.

The chain carries TRBV19 and TRBJ2-1, with 7 bases aligning to TRBD1. The J segment lost 4 bases and the V segment lost 11 bases, leaving 11 bases of the junction unmatched. The germline V gene has CDR1 LNHDA and CDR2 SQIVND (reference sequence). The CDR3 runs 14 residues. The CDR3 reads CAVHPGTAYNEQFF. In DNA form, the CDR3 reads TGTGCCGTTCACCCCGGGACAGCATACAATGAGCAGTTCTTC. Drawing the rest from reference TRBV19 and TRBJ2-1, the complete variable domain is DGGITQSPKYLFRKEGQNVTLSCEQNLNHDAMYWYRQDPGQGLRLIYYSQIVNDFQKGDIAEGYSVSREKKESFPLTVTSAQKNPTAFYLCAVHPGTAYNEQFFGPGTRLTVL.

The J gene is TRBJ1-4, the V gene TRBV7-4, with D tentatively TRBD1 (6 bases). The germline CDR1 and CDR2 sequences are SGHVT and SQSDAQ. V gave up 6 bases and J gave up 7 bases, with 12 bases separating them. This CDR3 spans 13 amino acids. The CDR3 loop is CASRLPGAEKLFF. The CDR3 DNA sequence: TGTGCCAGCAGGCTCCCAGGGGCTGAAAAACTGTTTTTT.

The J gene is TRBJ1-5, the V gene TRBV19; 8 positions agree with TRBD1. CDR1 is LNHDA, CDR2 SQIVND, per germline (reference sequence). The CDR3 loop spans 16 amino acids. J lost 6 bases, V lost 5 bases, and 12 bases had no gene match. The CDR3: CASSLRTGSGGQPQHF. The CDR3 DNA reads as TGTGCCAGTAGTCTACGGACAGGGTCGGGTGGTCAGCCCCAGCATTTT.

This chain links TRBV30 with TRBJ1-5; the D is unclear. CDR1 GTSNPN and CDR2 SVGIG come from the germline V gene (reference sequence). The germline V and J ends were trimmed by 2 bases and 3 bases, with 8 bases remaining between them. The CDR3 totals 13 residues. For the CDR3, the DNA is TGTGCCTGGAGTAACGGGCCCAATCAGCCCCAGCATTTT. As protein: CAWSNGPNQPQHF.

This chain links TRBV6-8 with TRBJ1-6, with D possibly being TRBD1 (5 bases). Germline V lookup: CDR1 MNHGY, CDR2 SAAAGT. V was pared by 5 bases and J by 9 bases, with 20 bases between. The CDR3 extends over 16 amino acids. The CDR3 nucleotides read TGTGCCAGCAGTAGCTTCAGGGTAGGGATGGGTTCACCCCTCCACTTT. Its protein product is CASSSFRVGMGSPLHF.

The chain combines TRBV6-8 with TRBJ2-7, with D unclear. V gave up 5 bases and J gave up 9 bases, with 17 bases separating them. CDR1 is MNHGY and CDR2 is SAAAGT in the germline V gene. CDR3 length: 13 residues. The CDR3 nucleotides are TGTGCCAGCAGTCCGAGCCATATGGGCAGGCAGTACTTC. This encodes CASSPSHMGRQYF.

J is TRBJ2-5 and V is TRBV19; 7 bases agree with TRBD1. Per germline, CDR1 LNHDA and CDR2 SQIVND (reference sequence). This CDR3 is 11 amino acids long. The trim removed 9 bases at V and 3 bases at J, leaving 1 base unmatched. CDR3 DNA: TGTGCCAGCGGGACAGAAGAGACCCAGTACTTC. This sequence encodes CASGTEETQYF.

This rearrangement joins TRBV11-3 to TRBJ1-5, with D maybe TRBD1 (5 bases). Between the trimmed V and J ends, which lost 4 bases and 2 bases, there was a span of 15 bases. Germline lookup yields CDR1 SGHNT and CDR2 YENEEA. The CDR3 loop spans 16 amino acids. CDR3 sequence: CASSSSRVSRNQPQHF. In DNA, the CDR3 is TGTGCCAGCAGCTCGTCCAGGGTTTCACGCAATCAGCCCCAGCATTTT.

The rearrangement links TRBV30 to TRBJ2-6; 9 nucleotides match TRBD1. This CDR3 region has 15 residues. The germline gives CDR1 GTSNPN, CDR2 SVGIG (reference sequence). Trimming cost V 8 bases and J 2 bases; bases outside gene matches: 7. The CDR3 loop reads CAAGTGYTGANVLTF. In DNA, the CDR3 is TGTGCCGCAGGGACAGGGTATACTGGGGCCAACGTCCTGACTTTC.

The chain couples TRBV10-2 to TRBJ2-1; D possibly corresponds to TRBD2 (6 bases). CDR3 length: 17 residues. Per germline, CDR1 WSHSY and CDR2 SAAADI. V lost 6 bases, J lost 5 bases, and 23 bases lay in between. The CDR3 DNA is TGCGCCAGCAGCCTTTCCCTTTTTAGCCCGGGGGACAATGAGCAGTTCTTC. Protein product: CASSLSLFSPGDNEQFF.

The gene calls are TRBV6-8 and TRBJ2-1; 8 positions match TRBD1. From germline, CDR1 is MNHGY and CDR2 SAAAGT. The V and J ends lost 2 bases and 8 bases, in that order; junction bases with no gene match: 8. The CDR3 covers 15 residues. The CDR3 reads CASSYARQGTHEQFF. CDR3 sequence (DNA): TGTGCCAGCAGTTACGCGAGACAGGGGACGCATGAGCAGTTCTTC.

The chain has TRBV6-8 and TRBJ2-3; tentatively, D is TRBD2 (6 bases). The CDR3 has 16 amino acids. V gave up 10 bases and J gave up 0 bases, with 20 bases separating them. Germline CDR1 MNHGY, CDR2 SAAAGT. CDR3 DNA sequence: TGTGCCATCGGGGGAAGTACAGATCCTAGCACAGATACGCAGTATTTT. This encodes CAIGGSTDPSTDTQYF.

The chain has TRBV10-2 and TRBJ1-4, with TRBD1 as a possible D gene (5 bases). The CDR3 extends over 17 amino acids. In germline, CDR1 is WSHSY, CDR2 SAAADI. The V end was cut by 6 bases, the J end by 0 bases, with 17 bases between. CDR3 residues: CASRGGVSDATNEKLFF. CDR3 DNA sequence: TGCGCCAGCAGGGGAGGGGTTTCGGACGCAACTAATGAAAAACTGTTTTTT.

The chain has TRBV19 and TRBJ2-7; 7 nucleotides line up with TRBD1. With 10 bases clipped from V and 3 bases from J, the junction kept 12 bases outside the gene matches. This CDR3 is built from 14 residues. From germline, CDR1 is LNHDA and CDR2 SQIVND (reference sequence). CDR3: CATTSSGGNYEQYF. The DNA for the CDR3 is TGTGCCACTACCAGTTCAGGGGGTAACTACGAGCAGTACTTC.

The chain links TRBV19 to TRBJ2-3; either TRBD1 or TRBD2 may fit D (6 bases each). In germline, CDR1 is LNHDA, CDR2 SQIVND (reference sequence). V dropped 0 bases and J dropped 4 bases, with 11 bases sitting between them. CDR3 length: 15 amino acids. Here the CDR3 reads CASSIDGRGADTQYF. In DNA, the CDR3 is TGTGCCAGTAGTATAGACGGTAGGGGGGCAGATACGCAGTATTTT.

This chain joins TRBV6-1 and TRBJ2-3; D remains ambiguous. The CDR3 is 19 amino acids. Germline CDR1 reads MNHNS; CDR2 reads SASEGT. Trimming pared 1 base from V and 1 base from J, leaving 21 bases between. CDR3 in amino acids: CASSEGLYVQRGGTDTQYF. The CDR3 coding sequence is TGTGCCAGCAGTGAAGGGTTGTACGTTCAGCGTGGGGGCACAGATACGCAGTATTTT.